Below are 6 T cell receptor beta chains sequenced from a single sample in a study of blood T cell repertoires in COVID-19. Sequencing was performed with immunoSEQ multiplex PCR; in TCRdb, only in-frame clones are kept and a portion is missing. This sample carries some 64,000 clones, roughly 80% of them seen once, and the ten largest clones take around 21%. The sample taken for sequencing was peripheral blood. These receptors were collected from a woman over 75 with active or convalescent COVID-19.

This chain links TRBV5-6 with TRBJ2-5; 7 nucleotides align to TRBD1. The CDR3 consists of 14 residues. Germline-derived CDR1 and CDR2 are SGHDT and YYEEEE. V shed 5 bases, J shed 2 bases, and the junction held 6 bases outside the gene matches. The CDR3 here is CASSSTGSQETQYF. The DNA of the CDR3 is TGTGCCAGCAGTTCGACAGGGTCGCAAGAGACCCAGTACTTC. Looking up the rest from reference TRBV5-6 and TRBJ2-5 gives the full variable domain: DAGVTQSPTHLIKTRGQQVTLRCSPKSGHDTVSWYQQALGQGPQFIFQYYEEEERQRGNFPDRFSGHQFPNYSSELNVNALLLGDSALYLCASSSTGSQETQYFGPGTRLLVL.

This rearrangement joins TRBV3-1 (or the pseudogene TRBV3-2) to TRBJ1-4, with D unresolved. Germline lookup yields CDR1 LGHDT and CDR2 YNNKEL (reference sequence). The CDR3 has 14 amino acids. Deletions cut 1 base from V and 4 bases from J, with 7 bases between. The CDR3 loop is CASSQGLRNEKLFF. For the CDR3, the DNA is TGTGCCAGCAGCCAAGGACTGCGTAATGAAAAACTGTTTTTT.

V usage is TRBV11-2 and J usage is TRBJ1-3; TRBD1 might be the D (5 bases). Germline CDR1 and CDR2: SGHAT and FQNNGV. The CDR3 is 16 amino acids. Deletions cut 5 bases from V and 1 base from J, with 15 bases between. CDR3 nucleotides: TGTGCCAGCAGCCCCGATGACAGATATTCTGGAAACACCATATATTTT. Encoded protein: CASSPDDRYSGNTIYF.

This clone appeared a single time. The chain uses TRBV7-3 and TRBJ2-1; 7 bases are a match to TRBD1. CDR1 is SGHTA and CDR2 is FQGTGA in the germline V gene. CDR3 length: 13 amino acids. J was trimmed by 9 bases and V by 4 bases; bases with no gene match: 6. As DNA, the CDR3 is TGTGCCAGCAGCTCAAATTCAGGGGGTGAGCAGTTCTTC. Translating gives CASSSNSGGEQFF.

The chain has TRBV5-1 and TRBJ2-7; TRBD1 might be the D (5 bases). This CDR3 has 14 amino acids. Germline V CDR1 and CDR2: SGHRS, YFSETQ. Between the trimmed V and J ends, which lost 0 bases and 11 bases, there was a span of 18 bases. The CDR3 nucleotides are TGCGCCAGCAGCTTGGGAGGCGACAGCCCTTTTAAGTACTTC. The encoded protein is CASSLGGDSPFKYF.

The CDR3 here is CASSPGGRGLLTFF. The CDR3 DNA reads as TGTGCCAGCAGCCCGGGGGGCAGGGGATTGTTAACTTTCTTT. The chain is built from TRBV6-5 and TRBJ1-1, with D possibly being TRBD1 (6 bases). Trimming shortened V by 6 bases and J by 12 bases, and 23 bases separated the two germline ends. The CDR3 runs to 14 residues. Germline lookup yields CDR1 MNHEY and CDR2 SVGAGI.